This section outlines one T cell receptor beta chain sequence together with its context. TCRdb ran MiXCR on the 5' RACE reads and lists one entry per CDR3 protein. The sample holds 250,000 to 350,000 distinct CDR3 sequences, 7.5% to 9.5% seen once. The data stem from a study of identical twins. The CDR3 is 12 amino acids. Between the trimmed V and J ends, which lost 1 base and 4 bases, there was a span of 5 bases. Germline lookup yields CDR1 SGHNT and CDR2 YYREEE (reference sequence). These data also featured in a second study, about yellow fever vaccine responses in identical twins.

V is TRBV5-4 and J is TRBJ1-2; D call uncertain. This TCR was sampled from a woman younger than 30 in good health. The sequenced material came from CD8+ T cells sorted from blood. CDR3 residues: CASSLLGYGYTF. The CDR3, as DNA: TGTGCCAGCAGCTTGTTAGGCTATGGCTACACCTTC.